What follows are 25 T cell receptor beta chains derived from one specimen sequenced in a study of cytomegalovirus exposure and HLA in healthy donors. The repertoire was sequenced with immunoSEQ multiplex PCR; TCRdb's copy has only in-frame clones and lacks some. In the table there are 150,000 to 200,000 clones, roughly 91% of which are singletons. Sequencing was done on a sample of PBMCs. The source is a man aged 18-30 years in good health and CMV-seronegative.

This chain connects TRBV5-1 to TRBJ1-2; D unresolved. CDR1 SGHRS and CDR2 YFSETQ come from the germline V gene. The CDR3 runs to 11 residues. Trimming removed 4 bases from V and 7 bases from J, with 8 bases in between. The CDR3 bases are TGCGCCAGCAGCCCTGGAGGTGGCTACACCTTC. Protein: CASSPGGGYTF.

The chain has TRBV5-4 and TRBJ2-7, with TRBD2 identical over 12 bases. The CDR3 runs to 17 residues. J lost 2 bases, V lost 4 bases, and 10 bases had no gene match. The germline V gene encodes CDR1 SGHNT and CDR2 YYREEE (reference sequence). CDR3 DNA: TGTGCCAGCAGCGACGTCGAGCTAGCGGGGGGGACCTACGAGCAGTACGTC. The encoded protein is CASSDVELAGGTYEQYV.

The chain uses TRBV19 and TRBJ2-1, with D maybe TRBD2 (6 bases). Germline assignment: CDR1 LNHDA and CDR2 SQIVND (reference sequence). The CDR3 covers 15 residues. The germline V and J ends were trimmed by 3 bases and 1 base, with 10 bases remaining between them. The DNA for the CDR3 is TGTGCCAGTAGTATGTGGGAGGAATCCTACAATGAGCAGTTCTTC. Residues: CASSMWEESYNEQFF.

This clone was counted once. The V and J genes are TRBV28 and TRBJ1-5; 7 bases fit TRBD1. CDR3 length: 15 residues. From germline, CDR1 is MDHEN and CDR2 SYDVKM. J was trimmed by 4 bases and V by 6 bases; bases with no gene match: 9. For the CDR3, the DNA is TGTGCCAGCAGATTTCGGGACAGCCCGAATCAGCCCCAGCATTTT. Translating gives CASRFRDSPNQPQHF.

J is TRBJ2-2 and V is TRBV6-4, with 13 bases lining up with TRBD2. The CDR3 sequence is 15 residues long. The ends lost 4 bases at V and 8 bases at J; junction bases unmatched: 4. CDR1 and CDR2 from the germline V gene are MRHNA and SNTAGT. CDR3 amino acids: CASSATSGRTGELFF. For the CDR3, the DNA is TGTGCCAGCAGTGCGACTAGCGGGAGGACGGGGGAGCTGTTTTTT.

The chain uses TRBV7-8 and TRBJ1-4; D ambiguous. Germline CDR1 SGHVS, CDR2 FQNEAQ. V was cut by 4 bases and J by 5 bases, with 14 bases left in between. The CDR3 consists of 15 residues. This CDR3 is CASSSRGRLNEKLFF. In nucleotides, the CDR3 is TGTGCCAGCAGCTCACGAGGGAGACTCAATGAAAAACTGTTTTTT.

The chain couples TRBV21-1 to TRBJ2-7; TRBD1, the D gene given by the table, was not confirmed from the DNA. TRBV21-1 is marked as a pseudogene. The CDR3 totals 18 residues. CDR3 sequence: CASSKWGSETGASEEQYV. The CDR3 DNA reads as TGTGCCAGCAGCAAATGGGGATCAGAGACAGGGGCTTCGGAGGAGCAGTACGTC.

This rearrangement joins TRBV29-1 to TRBJ1-4; 8 bases map to TRBD1. With 1 base clipped from V and 2 bases from J, the junction kept 3 bases outside the gene matches. The germline CDR1 and CDR2 sequences are SQVTM and ANQGSEA. This CDR3 spans 15 amino acids. CDR3 region: CSVEGQGATNEKLFF. CDR3 nucleotides: TGCAGCGTTGAAGGGCAGGGGGCCACTAATGAAAAACTGTTTTTT.

The J gene is TRBJ1-1, the V gene TRBV19; D possibly corresponds to TRBD1 (6 bases). CDR3 length equals 14 residues. V lost 6 bases, J lost 2 bases, and 13 bases lay in between. The germline V gene has CDR1 LNHDA and CDR2 SQIVND (reference sequence). The CDR3 sequence: CASRIVDSNTEAFF. CDR3 DNA: TGTGCCAGTAGAATTGTGGACAGTAACACTGAAGCTTTCTTT.

This clone was counted a single time. The chain employs TRBV18 and TRBJ1-2; 9 bases line up with TRBD1. The CDR3 is 16 residues long. V was pared by 5 bases and J by 6 bases, with 13 bases of the junction left unmatched. Germline V CDR1 and CDR2: KGHSH, LQKENI. CDR3 sequence (DNA): TGTGCCAGCTCAGTGGCCGGGACAGGGACGCGGAATGGCTACACCTTC. Encoded protein: CASSVAGTGTRNGYTF.

The CDR3: CASSPFGTRLQETQYF. The CDR3 DNA sequence: TGTGCCAGCAGCCCCTTTGGGACTAGATTACAAGAGACCCAGTACTTC. This chain connects TRBV11-2 to TRBJ2-5, with 8 bases fitting TRBD2. The V gene's germline CDR1 is SGHAT and CDR2 FQNNGV. V lost 5 bases, J lost 2 bases, and 10 bases stayed unmatched. There are 16 residues in the CDR3.

A few counts support this clone. The J gene is TRBJ1-1, the V gene TRBV9, with D maybe TRBD1 (6 bases). The V end lost 3 bases, the J end lost 4 bases, and 10 bases lay between the germline ends. The length of the CDR3 is 13 residues. Germline CDR1 SGDLS, CDR2 YYNGEE. CDR3 DNA sequence: TGTGCCAGCAGCGCCACAGGGAGCACTGAAGCTTTCTTT. It specifies CASSATGSTEAFF.

V usage is TRBV6-1 and J usage is TRBJ1-5; 10 bases are a match to TRBD1. Trimming took 10 bases from V and 6 from J; bases not matched to a gene: 12. In germline, CDR1 is MNHNS, CDR2 SASEGT. The CDR3 is made up of 15 amino acids. DNA of the CDR3: TGTGCCATCCTAGAGACAGGGGGCCGGTTTCAGCCCCAGCATTTT. It encodes CAILETGGRFQPQHF.

The chain's CDR3 is CASSQEIAGLNIQYF. The CDR3 DNA follows: TGTGCCAGCAGCCAAGAGATAGCGGGACTAAACATTCAGTACTTC. V gene TRBV4-2 combines with J gene TRBJ2-4, with 8 bases identical to TRBD2. CDR3 length: 15 amino acids. Germline V lookup: CDR1 LGHNA, CDR2 YNFKEQ. V lost 0 bases, J lost 6 bases, and 4 bases stayed unmatched.

The chain combines TRBV5-1 with TRBJ1-4; D is perhaps TRBD1 (6 bases). The CDR3 extends over 17 amino acids. Germline CDR1 reads SGHRS; CDR2 reads YFSETQ. V shed 1 base and J shed 0 bases, with 13 bases lying between them. The CDR3: CASSLNPGAATNEKLFF. CDR3 coding DNA: TGCGCCAGCAGCTTGAATCCAGGGGCTGCAACTAATGAAAAACTGTTTTTT.

J is TRBJ1-2 and V is TRBV2, with 8 bases that match TRBD1. This CDR3 is 15 amino acids long. Losses at the gene ends were 2 bases for V and 5 bases for J; bases not matched to a gene: 7. In germline, CDR1 is SNHLY, CDR2 FYNNEI. The CDR3 sequence: CASSERTGSLYGYTF. In DNA, the CDR3 is TGTGCCAGCAGTGAAAGGACAGGGTCTCTATATGGCTACACCTTC.

The gene calls are TRBV14 and TRBJ2-4; unclear D gene. This CDR3 comprises 14 residues. V was trimmed by 4 bases and J by 5 bases, leaving 12 bases between them. Germline CDR1 reads SGHDN; CDR2 reads FVKESK. For the CDR3, the DNA is TGTGCCAGCAGCCGTTACCTAGGCGAAAACATTCAGTACTTC. Protein product: CASSRYLGENIQYF.

The V gene is TRBV6-5, the J gene TRBJ1-1; D gene uncertain. Germline lookup yields CDR1 MNHEY and CDR2 SVGAGI. This CDR3 region has 13 residues. V lost 5 bases and J 4 bases, leaving 11 bases between the germline ends. The CDR3 DNA follows: TGTGCCAGCAGTCTGCGGGTCCGCACTGAAGCTTTCTTT. Translating it yields CASSLRVRTEAFF.

The gene calls are TRBV5-1 and TRBJ2-1; D might be TRBD1 (5 bases). This CDR3 comprises 14 residues. Trimming cost V 5 bases and J 6 bases, with 15 bases left between them. CDR1 SGHRS and CDR2 YFSETQ come from the germline V gene. CDR3 in DNA: TGCGCCAGCAGGGCGTGGGGCGATTTCAATGAGCAGTTCTTC. This encodes CASRAWGDFNEQFF.

The chain is built from TRBV30 and TRBJ2-1; tentative D call: TRBD2 (5 bases). In germline, CDR1 is GTSNPN, CDR2 SVGIG (reference sequence). Trimming shortened V by 5 bases and J by 10 bases, and 15 bases separated the two germline ends. The CDR3 runs 12 residues. The CDR3 here is CAWEAPSIEQFF. CDR3 DNA: TGTGCCTGGGAAGCCCCTAGCATCGAGCAGTTCTTC.

The V gene is TRBV7-8, the J gene TRBJ1-1; possible D gene TRBD1, 6 bases. V was cut by 0 bases and J by 4 bases, with 6 bases left in between. The CDR3 is made up of 13 amino acids. Germline V gene sequence: CDR1 SGHVS, CDR2 FQNEAQ. CDR3: CASSLARGTEAFF. CDR3 coding DNA: TGTGCCAGCAGCTTAGCCAGGGGCACTGAAGCTTTCTTT.

The chain has TRBV5-1 and TRBJ2-1, with 11 bases that match TRBD2. The ends lost 4 bases at V and 0 bases at J; junction bases unmatched: 9. Germline V lookup: CDR1 SGHRS, CDR2 YFSETQ. This CDR3 spans 18 amino acids. In nucleotides, the CDR3 is TGCGCCAGCAGCGCCCGGGCTAGCGGGGGGAGCTCCTACAATGAGCAGTTCTTC. Its translation is CASSARASGGSSYNEQFF.

The V call is TRBV6-5, the J call TRBJ2-7, with a possible D match to TRBD1 (5 bases). The CDR3 sequence is 15 residues long. In germline, CDR1 is MNHEY, CDR2 SVGAGI. Deletions cut 0 bases from V and 3 bases from J, with 12 bases between. CDR3 loop: CASSYSRQIHYEQYF. CDR3 in DNA: TGTGCCAGCAGTTACTCGCGACAGATACACTACGAGCAGTACTTC.

This chain uses TRBV28 with TRBJ1-2, with D tentatively TRBD1 (6 bases). V was cut by 5 bases and J by 4 bases, with 20 bases left in between. CDR3 length: 16 amino acids. Germline V CDR1 and CDR2: MDHEN, SYDVKM. The CDR3 here is CASSRLDYRVGYGYTF. Written as DNA, the CDR3 is TGTGCCAGCAGTCGCCTTGACTACAGGGTTGGCTATGGCTACACCTTC.

The chain recombines TRBV7-9 with TRBJ2-7, with D possibly TRBD1 on 5 matching bases. V dropped 1 base and J dropped 5 bases, with 12 bases sitting between them. Germline loops: CDR1 SEHNR, CDR2 FQNEAQ (reference sequence). This CDR3 comprises 14 residues. The CDR3 coding sequence is TGTGCCAGCAGCTTAGGTCAGGGTGACGACGAGCAGTACGTC. Translating gives CASSLGQGDDEQYV.